The 9 T cell receptor beta chains below all came from one sample that was sequenced in a study of Tregs in tolerant kidney transplant recipients. Profiling relied on immunoSEQ multiplex PCR, and the TCRdb table lists in-frame clones only, not all of them. The sample carries more than 90,000 clones, roughly 92% recorded once. Sequencing used CD4+ T cells from blood. All receptors derive from a human donor in good health.

This chain links TRBV7-9 with TRBJ2-7; 10 positions match TRBD2. The junction had 8 bases not matched to a gene; V was cut back by 3 bases and J by 6 bases. This CDR3 has 15 amino acids. Germline CDR1 SEHNR, CDR2 FQNEAQ (reference sequence). The CDR3 loop reads CASSFAASGSPEQYF. The CDR3 DNA is TGTGCCAGCAGCTTTGCGGCTAGCGGGAGTCCCGAGCAGTACTTC.

The chain has TRBV5-5 and TRBJ2-6; no clear D. Germline V gives CDR1 SGHKS, CDR2 YYEKEE (reference sequence). The V gene lost 7 bases and the J gene lost 0 bases, with 8 bases spanning the gap. CDR3 length: 14 amino acids. CDR3 bases: TGTGCCAGCTTACTGAGCTCTGGGGCCAACGTCCTGACTTTC. Protein product: CASLLSSGANVLTF.

The rearrangement uses TRBV10-2 and TRBJ2-7; 11 nucleotides match TRBD2. This CDR3 contains 15 residues. CDR1 is WSHSY and CDR2 is SAAADI in the germline V gene. V was clipped by 4 bases and J by 2 bases; unmatched bases: 4. The CDR3 here is CASSAGTSGTYEQYF. The CDR3 bases are TGCGCCAGCAGTGCCGGGACTAGCGGTACCTACGAGCAGTACTTC.

The CDR3 region has the DNA TGTGCCAGCAGTGAAGCGCAGGGGACAGCTTATGGCTACACCTTC. It specifies CASSEAQGTAYGYTF. The chain has TRBV6-1 and TRBJ1-2, with TRBD1 matching 7 bases. Germline V gene sequence: CDR1 MNHNS, CDR2 SASEGT. The CDR3 sequence is 15 residues long. V shed 0 bases, J shed 5 bases, and the junction held 6 bases outside the gene matches.

The rearrangement uses TRBV2 and TRBJ2-5; 13 nucleotides align to TRBD2. The CDR3 is made up of 17 amino acids. The V segment lost 1 base and the J segment 5 bases; nucleotides outside the gene matches: 7. Germline lookup yields CDR1 SNHLY and CDR2 FYNNEI. The CDR3 bases are TGTGCCAGCAGTGAAGGGACTAGCGGGAGTCTGTGGGAGACCCAGTACTTC. Its translation is CASSEGTSGSLWETQYF.

The chain links TRBV18 to TRBJ2-5; D is uncertain. Germline-derived CDR1 and CDR2 are KGHSH and LQKENI. CDR3 size: 16 residues. Trimming stripped 1 base from V and 5 bases from J, with 17 bases between. The CDR3 DNA reads TGTGCCAGCTCACCACTCGACGGCCTATTCGGGGAGACCCAGTACTTC. Translated: CASSPLDGLFGETQYF.

This chain joins TRBV4-1 and TRBJ2-5, with 15 positions matching TRBD2. Trimming took 3 bases from V and 4 from J; bases not matched to a gene: 9. This CDR3 has 18 residues. Germline CDR1 reads MGHRA; CDR2 reads YSYEKL. CDR3 in DNA: TGCGCCAGCAGCCACACCGGGACTAGCGGGGGGTTACGAGAGACCCAGTACTTC. Amino acids: CASSHTGTSGGLRETQYF.

This chain uses TRBV11-2 with TRBJ2-2; 14 positions match TRBD2. The V segment lost 5 bases and the J segment 1 base; nucleotides outside the gene matches: 9. Germline V lookup: CDR1 SGHAT, CDR2 FQNNGV. This CDR3 region has 19 residues. CDR3 region: CASSPIIGTSGRNTGELFF. The DNA of the CDR3 is TGTGCCAGCAGCCCCATCATAGGGACTAGCGGGAGGAACACCGGGGAGCTGTTTTTT.

This clone was seen more than once but under ten times. This rearrangement joins TRBV18 to TRBJ1-2; the D gene is possibly TRBD1 (6 bases). This CDR3 contains 14 residues. Trimming took 3 bases from V and 6 from J, leaving 14 bases between them. CDR1 and CDR2 from the germline V gene are KGHSH and LQKENI. The CDR3 DNA sequence: TGTGCCAGCTCACCGGGCAGGGGTAAAGATGGCTACACCTTC. Protein sequence: CASSPGRGKDGYTF. Looking up the rest from reference TRBV18 and TRBJ1-2 gives the full variable domain: NAGVMQNPRHLVRRRGQEARLRCSPMKGHSHVYWYRQLPEEGLKFMVYLQKENIIDESGMPKERFSAEFPKEGPSILRIQQVVRGDSAAYFCASSPGRGKDGYTFGSGTRLTVV.